The 13 T cell receptor beta chains in this list originate from one sample, sequenced in a study of OX40 agonist ivuxolimab in advanced cancers. The repertoire was sequenced with immunoSEQ multiplex PCR; TCRdb's copy has only in-frame clones and lacks some. The data show tens of thousands of clones, 86% seen once. Sequencing was performed on CD4+ or CD8+ T cells sorted from blood, taken in a trial of the OX40 agonist ivuxolimab. The receptors stem from an adult with an advanced solid tumor such as melanoma, head and neck, liver or kidney cancer.

The chain is built from TRBV18 and TRBJ2-1; D is unresolved. This CDR3 spans 12 amino acids. V was trimmed by 0 bases and J by 6 bases, leaving 3 bases between them. In germline, CDR1 is KGHSH, CDR2 LQKENI. The CDR3 spells CASSPPRNEQFF. DNA for the CDR3: TGTGCCAGCTCACCACCGCGCAATGAGCAGTTCTTC.

The V and J genes are TRBV5-5 and TRBJ1-2, with D perhaps matching TRBD1 (6 bases). Germline CDR1 SGHKS, CDR2 YYEKEE (reference sequence). The V end lost 3 bases, the J end lost 3 bases, and 15 bases lay between the germline ends. This CDR3 spans 15 amino acids. The DNA for the CDR3 is TGTGCCAGCAGCTCGGGACCAGGGGTTTACTATGGCTACACCTTC. This encodes CASSSGPGVYYGYTF.

The chain carries TRBV28 and TRBJ1-5; D is unclear. The V end lost 1 base, the J end lost 7 bases, and 5 bases lay between the germline ends. Germline V CDR1 and CDR2: MDHEN, SYDVKM. This CDR3 is built from 12 residues. This chain's CDR3 is CASSLLTQPQHF. The CDR3 bases are TGTGCCAGCAGTTTATTGACCCAGCCCCAGCATTTT.

The V and J genes are TRBV5-6 and TRBJ2-3; D is unresolved. Trimming removed 2 bases at V and 1 base at J, with 5 bases between. CDR3 length: 13 residues. CDR1 is SGHDT and CDR2 is YYEEEE in the germline V gene. The chain's CDR3 is CASSLPGTDTQYF. The CDR3 DNA follows: TGTGCCAGCAGCTTACCCGGCACAGATACGCAGTATTTT.

This clone was picked up a small number of times. The CDR3, as DNA: TGTGCCAGCAGCTCTCTGATGGGCAGGCCCGAAAAACTGTTTTTT. It specifies CASSSLMGRPEKLFF. The chain combines TRBV11-2 with TRBJ1-4; D not certain. V was trimmed by 4 bases and J by 8 bases, leaving 17 bases between them. Germline CDR1 and CDR2: SGHAT and FQNNGV. The CDR3 loop spans 15 amino acids.

This clone was recorded only once. The V call is TRBV6-1, the J call TRBJ2-7, with 9 bases aligning to TRBD1. The germline CDR1 and CDR2 sequences are MNHNS and SASEGT. The CDR3 has 14 amino acids. Unmatched junction bases numbered 6, after V lost 7 bases and J lost 2 bases. The CDR3: CASIPGQGPYEQYF. CDR3 sequence (DNA): TGTGCCAGCATTCCGGGACAGGGTCCCTACGAGCAGTACTTC.

The count of this clone is one. The rearrangement uses TRBV6-1 and TRBJ1-1; a possible D gene is TRBD1 (5 bases). The germline V and J ends were trimmed by 7 bases and 0 bases, with 12 bases remaining between them. The CDR3 totals 14 residues. Germline CDR1 is MNHNS and CDR2 is SASEGT. The CDR3 loop reads CASIRRGLNTEAFF. CDR3 bases: TGTGCCAGCATTCGACGGGGCTTGAACACTGAAGCTTTCTTT.

V gene TRBV4-3 combines with J gene TRBJ2-2; 8 positions agree with TRBD1. V dropped 2 bases and J dropped 7; count of bases not matched to a gene: 15. The CDR3 is 18 amino acids. The germline CDR1 and CDR2 sequences are LGHNA and YSLEER. The DNA of the CDR3 is TGCGCCAGCAGCCAACGTCAGGGGGCCCAGACTTCAGGCGGGGAGCTGTTTTTT. Protein product: CASSQRQGAQTSGGELFF.

The chain recombines TRBV7-9 with TRBJ1-5; D may be TRBD1 (5 bases). This CDR3 has 14 residues. The germline gives CDR1 SEHNR, CDR2 FQNEAQ (reference sequence). Trimming stripped 7 bases from V and 7 bases from J, with 17 bases between. Here the CDR3 reads CASTQKASGQPQHF. The CDR3 DNA sequence: TGTGCCAGCACCCAAAAAGCCTCAGGGCAGCCCCAGCATTTT. The variable domain in full, with the rest retrieved from reference TRBV7-9 and TRBJ1-5, is DTGVSQNPRHKITKRGQNVTFRCDPISEHNRLYWYRQTLGQGPEFLTYFQNEAQLEKSRLLSDRFSAERPKGSFSTLEIQRTEQGDSAMYLCASTQKASGQPQHFGDGTRLSIL.

In regard to this clone: Relative to the germline gene, one junction end is altered; a read error may explain this. The rearrangement uses TRBV2 and TRBJ2-6; D tentatively fits TRBD1 or TRBD2 (5 bases each). CDR3 size: 17 residues. Germline CDR1 is SNHLY and CDR2 is FYNNEI. The CDR3 reads CASREGTSSSGANVLTF. The CDR3 DNA sequence: TGTGCCAGCAGAGAAGGGACGTCGAGCTCTGGGGCCAACGTCCTGACTTTC. The full variable domain, completed using reference TRBV2 and TRBJ2-6, is EPEVTQTPSHQVTQMGQEVILRCVPISNHLYFYWYRQILGQKVEFLVSFYNNEISEKSEIFDDQFSVERPDGSNFTLKIRSTKLEDSAMYFCASREGTSSSGANVLTFGAGSRLTVL.

Points on this clone: Its ends do not fully match the called genes, so a read error is possible. The genes are TRBV5-4 and TRBJ1-5; no clear D gene. The CDR3 covers 15 residues. From germline, CDR1 is SGHNT and CDR2 YYREEE (reference sequence). The CDR3 DNA is TGCGCCAGCAGCCAAGAGATAGGAGCCAACCAGCCCCAGCATTTT. It translates to CASSQEIGANQPQHF.

V and J are TRBV5-1 and TRBJ2-1; D call uncertain. Germline assignment: CDR1 SGHRS and CDR2 YFSETQ. Trimming pared 0 bases from V and 0 bases from J, leaving 10 bases between. The CDR3 sequence is 16 residues long. Here the CDR3 reads CASSLGAVTSYNEQFF. The CDR3 DNA follows: TGCGCCAGCAGCTTGGGGGCCGTGACCTCCTACAATGAGCAGTTCTTC.

The chain employs TRBV7-2 and TRBJ2-7, with D possibly TRBD2 on 6 matching bases. The CDR3 spans 15 residues. Trimming removed 4 bases from V and 5 bases from J, with 18 bases in between. Germline loops: CDR1 SGHTA, CDR2 FQGNSA. CDR3 protein: CASSSPEGRRHEQYF. The CDR3 nucleotides are TGTGCCAGCAGCTCCCCGGAGGGGAGGAGACACGAGCAGTACTTC.